The rows below give T cell receptor beta chains drawn from one sample of a study of shared clonotypes between healthy human individuals. Here immunoSEQ multiplex PCR was the method, and the copy in TCRdb shows in-frame clones only, minus some. The sample lists about 1 million clones; around 75% were seen once. Sequencing was performed on memory CD4+ T cells sorted from blood. These receptors all stem from a man between 18 and 35 years old in good health. CDR3s include the opening cysteine and the closing phenylalanine or tryptophan. The order of the fields is J gene, D gene, clone size, V gene, CDR3 length, CDR3 DNA, CDR3 protein. A D gene is named only where the DNA matches it firmly. Size is stated for part of the rows, as once, few or many counts, or as a class when the clone is expanded.

TRBJ1-2 TRBD1 NA TRBV7-9 17 TGTGCCAGCAGCTTAGCTGCAGGGGGAGGCGAAGGTCTAGGCTACACCTTC CASSLAAGGGEGLGYTF
TRBJ2-2 TRBD2 NA TRBV7-8 16 TGTGCCAGCAGCTCCAGCGGGGGGGCAGGTACCGGGGAGCTGTTTTTT CASSSSGGAGTGELFF
TRBJ1-4 TRBD1 NA TRBV28 14 TGTGCCAGCGGCGAGACAGGGTTGGATGAAAAACTGTTTTTT CASGETGLDEKLFF
TRBJ2-7 NA NA TRBV28 12 TGTGCCAGCGGCGGCACCACCTACGAGCAGTACTTC CASGGTTYEQYF
TRBJ1-1 NA NA TRBV6-1 15 TGTGCCAGCAGTGAGATGACCCGGGGGGGGTCTGAAGCTTTCTTT CASSEMTRGGSEAFF
TRBJ1-6 NA NA TRBV5-1 13 TGCGCCAGCAGGGGAGGGGATAATTCACCCCTCCACTTT CASRGGDNSPLHF
TRBJ1-5 NA NA TRBV10-3 14 TGTGCCATCAGTGAGGGGGGGCAGGGCCAGCCCCAGCATTTT CAISEGGQGQPQHF
TRBJ1-5 NA NA TRBV7-8 13 TGTGCCAGCAGCTCGGGACGAAATCAGCCCCAGCATTTT CASSSGRNQPQHF
TRBJ2-7 NA NA TRBV5-1 17 TGCGCCAGCAGCTTATCGGGGGGCGGGCCGACATCCTACGAGCAGTACTTC CASSLSGGGPTSYEQYF
TRBJ2-7 TRBD2 NA TRBV28 15 TGTGCCAGCAGTCCGGGACTAGCGGGGGCCTACGAGCAGTACTTC CASSPGLAGAYEQYF
TRBJ1-2 NA few TRBV19 12 TGTGCCAGTAGTCTCAGCCGCTATGGCTACACCTTC CASSLSRYGYTF
TRBJ2-1 TRBD2 NA TRBV7-2 18 TGTGCCAGCAGCTTAGCGCTCGGTCTAGCGGGTTCCTACAATGAGCAGTTCTTC CASSLALGLAGSYNEQFF
TRBJ2-1 TRBD2 NA TRBV5-4 15 TGTGCCAGCAGCGGAGGGACTAGCGGGAGGGGCGAGCAGTTCTTC CASSGGTSGRGEQFF
TRBJ2-5 TRBD1 NA TRBV7-2 16 TGTGCCAGCAGCTTCGGACAGGGCCCTTTAAGAGAGACCCAGTACTTC CASSFGQGPLRETQYF
TRBJ1-3 TRBD1 NA TRBV6-1 14 TGTGCCAGCAGTCGGACAGGGAACGGAAACACCATATATTTT CASSRTGNGNTIYF
TRBJ2-2 TRBD1 few TRBV27 15 TGTGCCAGCAGGAGGGGACAGGAGAACACCGGGGAGCTGTTTTTT CASRRGQENTGELFF
TRBJ1-1 TRBD1 NA TRBV30 12 TGTGCCTGGGGACAGGCCCGGACTGAAGCTTTCTTT CAWGQARTEAFF
TRBJ2-1 NA few TRBV5-1 12 TGCGCCAGCAGCTTGGTAGCTAATGAGCAGTTCTTC CASSLVANEQFF
TRBJ1-6 NA NA TRBV27 14 TGTGCCAGCAGTTTATTTGGGGATAATTCACCCCTCCACTTT CASSLFGDNSPLHF
TRBJ1-1 NA NA TRBV5-8 12 TGTGCCAGCAGCCTCCTAAACACTGAAGCTTTCTTT CASSLLNTEAFF
TRBJ2-5 NA NA TRBV18 13 TGTGCCAGCTCACGGGAGGAAGGGGCGACCCAGTACTTC CASSREEGATQYF
TRBJ1-1 NA NA TRBV7-9 12 TGTGCCAGCAGCTTACTGGACACTGAAGCTTTCTTT CASSLLDTEAFF
TRBJ2-1 NA NA TRBV18 14 TGTGCCAGCTCACCTCTGGAGGGCGGCAATGAGCAGTTCTTC CASSPLEGGNEQFF
TRBJ1-5 NA NA TRBV7-9 15 TGTGCCAGCAGCTTAGCCGGGATTAGCAATCAGCCCCAGCATTTT CASSLAGISNQPQHF
TRBJ2-3 TRBD1 NA TRBV5-6 16 TGTGCCAGCAGCTCTTTCCCGGGACAGGGGGGAAATACGCAGTATTTT CASSSFPGQGGNTQYF
TRBJ1-2 TRBD1 NA TRBV5-1 13 TGCGCCAGCAGCGGGACAGGGGGAAATGGCTACACCTTC CASSGTGGNGYTF
TRBJ2-3 TRBD1 NA TRBV18 14 TGTGCCAGCTCACTTCAGACAGGGCAAGATACGCAGTATTTT CASSLQTGQDTQYF
TRBJ2-7 TRBD2 NA TRBV28 14 TGTGCCAGCAGAGCGGGACTGAACTCCTACGAGCAGTACTTC CASRAGLNSYEQYF
TRBJ1-1 TRBD1 NA TRBV18 14 TGTGCCAGCTCACGGGGACAGGACGACACTGAAGCTTTCTTT CASSRGQDDTEAFF
TRBJ1-1 NA once TRBV18 13 TGTGCCAGCTCACCAAAGGAGGGAACTGAAGCTTTCTTT CASSPKEGTEAFF
TRBJ2-7 NA NA TRBV6-5 12 TGTGCCACCCTAGACGGCGGGTTCGAGCAGTACTTC CATLDGGFEQYF
TRBJ2-5 TRBD2 many TRBV7-2 14 TGTGCCAGCAGCTTAGCGGGGGGGAGGGAGACCCAGTACTTC CASSLAGGRETQYF
TRBJ2-3 TRBD2 NA TRBV2 15 TGTGCCAGCAGCGGAACTAGCGGTGCCACAGATACGCAGTATTTT CASSGTSGATDTQYF
TRBJ2-5 NA once TRBV28 13 TGTGCCAGCAGTTCTTACAGGGAGGAGACCCAGTACTTC CASSSYREETQYF
TRBJ2-2 NA NA TRBV2 15 TGTGCCAGCAGTGTTCAGGGTGCGGACACCGGGGAGCTGTTTTTT CASSVQGADTGELFF
TRBJ2-7 NA NA TRBV7-9 14 TGTGCCAGCAGCTCTTCGGACAACTCCTACGAGCAGTACTTC CASSSSDNSYEQYF
TRBJ1-4 TRBD1 few TRBV6-5 15 TGTGCCAGCAGTTACGACAGGGCCTCCGGGGAAAAACTGTTTTTT CASSYDRASGEKLFF
TRBJ2-5 NA many TRBV6-5 14 TGTGCCAGCAGTTGGGGGACCGGGTCAGAGACCCAGTACTTC CASSWGTGSETQYF
TRBJ2-3 NA NA TRBV21-1 13 TGTGCCAGCAGCCCCCGAGACACAGATACGCAGTATTTT CASSPRDTDTQYF
TRBJ2-3 TRBD2 NA TRBV7-3 16 TGTGCCAGCAGCCCGGGACTAGTTCACCCATCAGATACGCAGTATTTT CASSPGLVHPSDTQYF
TRBJ2-1 NA NA TRBV21-1 15 TGTGCCAGCAGCAAAAGAACCGTGCCCTACAATGAGCAGTTCTTC CASSKRTVPYNEQFF
TRBJ1-6 NA NA TRBV7-2 16 TGTGCCAGCAGCTTAGGTAGAAGCTCCTATAATTCACCCCTCCACTTT CASSLGRSSYNSPLHF
TRBJ2-3 NA NA TRBV2 14 TGTGCCAGCAGTGAGTTCAGGGCCACAGATACGCAGTATTTT CASSEFRATDTQYF
TRBJ2-3 NA NA TRBV7-2 14 TGTGCCAGCAGCTTAGGGCTCTCTGGAGATACGCAGTATTTT CASSLGLSGDTQYF
TRBJ2-7 TRBD1 NA TRBV7-9 14 TGTGCCAGCAGCTCACGGGACAGGCTCCACGAGCAGTACTTC CASSSRDRLHEQYF
TRBJ2-5 TRBD1 NA TRBV7-2 15 TGTGCCAGCAGCCCCGGGACAGGGGGCGCGGGGACCCAGTACTTC CASSPGTGGAGTQYF
TRBJ1-5 TRBD1 few TRBV27 21 TGTGCCAGCAGTTTTTTGCCCCAGGGGGCCCGTTTTGTAGATAGCAATCAGCCCCAGCATTTT CASSFLPQGARFVDSNQPQHF
TRBJ1-1 TRBD1 NA TRBV5-1 16 TGCGCCAGCAGCTTGGCGTTATGGACAGGGAACACTGAAGCTTTCTTT CASSLALWTGNTEAFF
TRBJ2-3 NA NA TRBV27 13 TGTGCCAGCAGTCAGGGAGTGACAGATACGCAGTATTTT CASSQGVTDTQYF
TRBJ2-1 TRBD2 NA TRBV2 15 TGTGCCAGCACCGAGAGGCTAGCGGGAGCTGGTGAGCAGTTCTTC CASTERLAGAGEQFF
TRBJ1-3 NA NA TRBV21-1 12 TGTGCCACCTCGGACAGACGAAACACCATATATTTT CATSDRRNTIYF
TRBJ2-6 NA NA TRBV7-9 18 TGTGCCAGCAGCCCTAAGGGGGGACTGGGCTCTGGGGCCAACGTCCTGACTTTC CASSPKGGLGSGANVLTF